This T cell receptor (beta chain) was recorded in a study of T-cell memory formation after mild COVID-19. Notes on the study in general: Clones contracting over day 15 to 85 were CD4/CD8 balanced, with later expanders leaning CD4+.

This clonotype came up a few times. As yet, its antigen is unknown. TCRdb passed the 5' RACE reads through MiXCR, listing each CDR3 protein once. The sample shows about 140,000 distinct CDR3 sequences, 11% to 15% of them seen only once. The trim removed 1 base at V and 8 bases at J, leaving 6 bases unmatched. From germline, CDR1 is MGHRA and CDR2 YSYEKL. The CDR3 sequence is 14 residues long. The genes are TRBV4-1 and TRBJ1-1; TRBD1 aligns across 8 bases. The TCR sequence derives from an adult woman who had mild COVID-19 (a few samples of this study predate the infection). Cell type and time point are not known. Sequences were obtained from PBMCs or a T cell subset sorted from them (not recorded which). Here the CDR3 reads CASSQGTGPVEAFF. The CDR3 region has the DNA TGCGCCAGCAGCCAAGGGACAGGGCCCGTCGAAGCTTTCTTT.